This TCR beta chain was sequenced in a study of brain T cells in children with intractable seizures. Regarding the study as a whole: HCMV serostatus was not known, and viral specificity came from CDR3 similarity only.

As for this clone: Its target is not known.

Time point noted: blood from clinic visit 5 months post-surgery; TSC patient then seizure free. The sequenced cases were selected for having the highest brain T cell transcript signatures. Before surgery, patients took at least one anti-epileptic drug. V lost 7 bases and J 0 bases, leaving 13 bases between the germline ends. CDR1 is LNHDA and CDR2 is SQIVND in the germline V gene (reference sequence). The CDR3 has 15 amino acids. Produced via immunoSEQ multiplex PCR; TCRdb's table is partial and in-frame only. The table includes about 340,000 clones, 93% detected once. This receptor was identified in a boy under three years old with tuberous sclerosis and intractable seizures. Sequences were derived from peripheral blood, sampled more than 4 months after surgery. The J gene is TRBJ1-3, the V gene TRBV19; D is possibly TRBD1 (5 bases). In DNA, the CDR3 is TGTGCCAGTATCCCAGGGTCGGGCTCTGGAAACACCATATATTTT. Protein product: CASIPGSGSGNTIYF.